Below, 32 T cell receptor beta chains from the same sample are listed, as sequenced in a study of shared clonotypes between healthy human individuals. This table comes from immunoSEQ multiplex PCR, and its TCRdb copy is limited to in-frame clones, with some not included. The table lists roughly 1.4 million clones, 98% of them singletons. The material sequenced was naive CD4+ T cells sorted from blood. Subset indicated: CD45RA+ positively selected. Source of these receptors: a man aged 25 to 40 in good health.

The chain combines TRBV9 with TRBJ1-1, with a weak D call TRBD1 (5 bases). V shed 0 bases and J shed 6 bases, with 12 bases lying between them. The CDR3 consists of 14 residues. Germline V gene sequence: CDR1 SGDLS, CDR2 YYNGEE. CDR3 DNA: TGTGCCAGCAGCGTAGAGGGGCGGGGACCTGAAGCTTTCTTT. Translation: CASSVEGRGPEAFF.

This sequence joins TRBV5-5 and TRBJ1-4; D call uncertain. Germline V gene sequence: CDR1 SGHKS, CDR2 YYEKEE (reference sequence). The CDR3 runs to 14 residues. The V end lost 4 bases, the J end lost 7 bases, and 14 bases lay between the germline ends. CDR3 nucleotides: TGTGCCAGCAGCCTGGTTGGGATCCTTGAAAAACTGTTTTTT. Translated, it gives CASSLVGILEKLFF.

This chain links TRBV11-3 with TRBJ2-3; D ambiguous. The CDR3 is 13 residues long. Germline assignment: CDR1 SGHNT and CDR2 YENEEA. V was clipped by 5 bases and J by 2 bases, with 8 bases between them. The CDR3 region is CASSVASTDTQYF. The CDR3 region has the DNA TGTGCCAGCAGCGTCGCCTCCACAGATACGCAGTATTTT.

The J gene is TRBJ1-1, the V gene TRBV4-1; possible D gene TRBD1, 6 bases. This CDR3 spans 15 amino acids. V shed 0 bases and J shed 1 base, with 9 bases lying between them. Germline assignment: CDR1 MGHRA and CDR2 YSYEKL. The CDR3 nucleotides are TGCGCCAGCAGCCAAGAGAGGGGGACGAACACTGAAGCTTTCTTT. Translated, it gives CASSQERGTNTEAFF.

The J gene is TRBJ2-7, the V gene TRBV28; TRBD2 matches 8 bases. The J segment lost 5 bases and the V segment lost 2 bases, leaving 5 bases of the junction unmatched. This CDR3 is built from 14 residues. The germline V gene encodes CDR1 MDHEN and CDR2 SYDVKM. The CDR3 coding sequence is TGTGCCAGCAGTTTAGTGCGGGAGGTCGACGAGCAGTACTTC. It translates to CASSLVREVDEQYF.

The chain joins TRBV10-3 to TRBJ1-2; no definite D call. CDR3 length: 13 amino acids. The V gene's germline CDR1 is ENHRY and CDR2 SYGVKD. With 2 bases removed from V and 3 bases from J, the gap between germline ends came to 7 bases. The CDR3, as DNA: TGTGCCATCAGTGAGCTTCCGGACTATGGCTACACCTTC. This translates into CAISELPDYGYTF.

The rearrangement links TRBV27 to TRBJ2-7; 10 nucleotides agree with TRBD2. The CDR3 spans 14 residues. Germline CDR1 is MNHEY and CDR2 is SMNVEV (reference sequence). V lost 5 bases and J lost 4; bases outside the gene matches: 5. CDR3 sequence (DNA): TGTGCCAGCAGTAGGCTAGCGGGGGAATACGAGCAGTACTTC. This gives the protein CASSRLAGEYEQYF.

CDR3 sequence: CAIRSREVEKLFF. DNA for the CDR3: TGTGCCATCAGAAGTAGGGAGGTGGAAAAACTGTTTTTT. The V and J genes are TRBV10-3 and TRBJ1-4; no clear D. Looked up from germline, CDR1 is ENHRY and CDR2 is SYGVKD. The ends were cut back, 6 bases at V and 8 bases at J, with 13 bases in the middle. The CDR3 totals 13 residues.

V usage is TRBV11-2 and J usage is TRBJ2-7, with D hard to call. The length of the CDR3 is 16 residues. Germline CDR1 reads SGHAT; CDR2 reads FQNNGV. With 5 bases removed from V and 2 bases from J, the gap between germline ends came to 19 bases. The CDR3 region has the DNA TGTGCCAGCAGCCCCCAGTTGATAGGAAGGACCTACGAGCAGTACTTC. Protein sequence: CASSPQLIGRTYEQYF.

The rearrangement joins TRBV7-6 to TRBJ2-1; the D gene is possibly TRBD1 (6 bases). The CDR3 is 15 amino acids. Between the trimmed V and J ends, which lost 6 bases and 4 bases, there was a span of 16 bases. Per germline, CDR1 SGHVS and CDR2 FNYEAQ. The CDR3 spells CASRPTLDRYNEQFF. The CDR3 DNA sequence: TGTGCCAGCAGACCCACGCTGGACAGATACAATGAGCAGTTCTTC.

V gene TRBV7-6 combines with J gene TRBJ2-2; D gene unclear. Germline values: CDR1 SGHVS, CDR2 FNYEAQ. The CDR3 runs 13 residues. Trimming took 5 bases from V and 3 from J, leaving 7 bases between them. The CDR3 region has the DNA TGTGCCAGCAGCCGGGCCCACACCGGGGAGCTGTTTTTT. This translates into CASSRAHTGELFF.

V usage is TRBV6-1 and J usage is TRBJ2-7; 8 bases are shared with TRBD1. After removal of 2 bases from V and 3 bases from J, the junction contained 6 bases not matched to a gene. This CDR3 region has 15 residues. Germline CDR1 MNHNS, CDR2 SASEGT. CDR3 protein: CASSEREDRDYEQYF. As DNA, the CDR3 is TGTGCCAGCAGTGAAAGAGAGGACAGGGACTACGAGCAGTACTTC.

J is TRBJ2-7 and V is TRBV7-8; the D gene is possibly TRBD1 (6 bases). V lost 5 bases and J 0 bases, leaving 14 bases between the germline ends. There are 15 residues in the CDR3. Germline CDR1 SGHVS, CDR2 FQNEAQ. CDR3 DNA: TGTGCCAGCAGCAACACAGGGATTAACTCCTACGAGCAGTACTTC. Its protein is CASSNTGINSYEQYF. Looking up the rest from reference TRBV7-8 and TRBJ2-7 gives the full variable domain: GAGVSQSPRYKVAKRGQDVALRCDPISGHVSLFWYQQALGQGPEFLTYFQNEAQLDKSGLPSDRFFAERPEGSVSTLKIQRTQQEDSAVYLCASSNTGINSYEQYFGPGTRLTVT.

The chain is built from TRBV7-6 and TRBJ1-4; no clear D gene. V was pared by 2 bases and J by 8 bases, with 3 bases between. Germline values: CDR1 SGHVS, CDR2 FNYEAQ. The CDR3 is 11 amino acids. The CDR3 DNA sequence: TGTGCCAGCAGCTTAAAGGAAAAACTGTTTTTT. Translation: CASSLKEKLFF.

The rearrangement links TRBV5-1 to TRBJ1-2, with TRBD1 identical over 7 bases. The CDR3 sequence is 16 residues long. Germline CDR1 is SGHRS and CDR2 is YFSETQ. The trim removed 6 bases at V and 0 bases at J, leaving 11 bases unmatched. The CDR3 nucleotides are TGCGCCAGCACCTGGGGGGACAGATATCCTAACTATGGCTACACCTTC. Protein: CASTWGDRYPNYGYTF.

The chain recombines TRBV6-5 with TRBJ2-2, with D perhaps matching TRBD2 (6 bases). Germline-derived CDR1 and CDR2 are MNHEY and SVGAGI. This CDR3 is built from 12 residues. The CDR3 loop is CSRDSLVGELFF. CDR3 in DNA: TGTTCCCGGGACTCTCTTGTTGGGGAGCTGTTTTTT.

The chain uses TRBV7-8 and TRBJ2-7, with D maybe TRBD1 (6 bases). V dropped 3 bases and J dropped 3 bases, with 12 bases sitting between them. Germline CDR1 SGHVS, CDR2 FQNEAQ. The CDR3 length is 14 residues. The CDR3 sequence is CASSFGQRIYEQYF. The CDR3 DNA is TGTGCCAGCAGCTTTGGACAGCGGATCTACGAGCAGTACTTC.

This rearrangement joins TRBV21-1 to TRBJ1-2. TRBV21-1 counts as a pseudogene. This CDR3 has 16 amino acids. In DNA, the CDR3 is TGTGCCAGCAGCAAGAGCGGCAGGATGATTGACTATGGCTACACCTTC. Encoded protein: CASSKSGRMIDYGYTF.

The chain carries TRBV4-2 and TRBJ2-5; the D gene is possibly TRBD2 (6 bases). There are 14 residues in the CDR3. V was cut by 0 bases and J by 4 bases, with 9 bases left in between. From germline, CDR1 is LGHNA and CDR2 YNFKEQ. The CDR3 loop is CASSQEFGGETQYF. The DNA of the CDR3 is TGTGCCAGCAGCCAAGAATTCGGGGGAGAGACCCAGTACTTC.

The chain recombines TRBV21-1 with TRBJ1-2; whether TRBD1, the table's D call, matches the DNA was not checked. TRBV21-1 is a listed pseudogene. The CDR3 spans 14 residues. The DNA for the CDR3 is TGTGCCAGCACCCCGGACAGAGAATGCTATGGCTACACCTTC. It is translated as CASTPDRECYGYTF.

The chain employs TRBV5-4 and TRBJ2-7; 7 nucleotides match TRBD1. Germline V gene data show CDR1 as SGHNT and CDR2 as YYREEE (reference sequence). Unmatched junction bases numbered 11, after V lost 4 bases and J lost 1 base. CDR3 size: 16 residues. DNA for the CDR3: TGTGCCAGCAGCCTGAGGGGGACAGCAAAGTCCTACGAGCAGTACTTC. Amino acid sequence: CASSLRGTAKSYEQYF.

J is TRBJ2-3 and V is TRBV7-2; D unresolved. The CDR3 has 12 residues. From germline, CDR1 is SGHTA and CDR2 FQGNSA. V dropped 5 bases and J dropped 1 base, with 4 bases sitting between them. CDR3 bases: TGTGCCAGCAGCATGGGCACAGATACGCAGTATTTT. It yields the protein CASSMGTDTQYF.

The genes are TRBV19 and TRBJ2-1; D is unclear. The CDR3 loop spans 13 amino acids. V lost 7 bases and J lost 4, with 11 bases in between. Germline values: CDR1 LNHDA, CDR2 SQIVND (reference sequence). The DNA of the CDR3 is TGTGCCAGTAATTTTCCAGGATACAATGAGCAGTTCTTC. Encoded protein: CASNFPGYNEQFF.

The chain couples TRBV5-1 to TRBJ2-1, with 12 positions matching TRBD1. The CDR3 consists of 17 residues. V dropped 4 bases and J dropped 7; count of bases not matched to a gene: 12. Looked up from germline, CDR1 is SGHRS and CDR2 is YFSETQ. In nucleotides, the CDR3 is TGCGCCAGCAGCATGGAGGTGGGACAGGGGGCGAGGAATGAGCAGTTCTTC. It is translated as CASSMEVGQGARNEQFF. Variable domain in full (rest from reference TRBV5-1 and TRBJ2-1): KAGVTQTPRYLIKTRGQQVTLSCSPISGHRSVSWYQQTPGQGLQFLFEYFSETQRNKGNFPGRFSGRQFSNSRSEMNVSTLELGDSALYLCASSMEVGQGARNEQFFGPGTRLTVL.

The rearrangement uses TRBV27 and TRBJ2-7; TRBD2 matches at 10 bases. V shed 3 bases and J 2 bases; nucleotides not matched to a gene: 13. The length of the CDR3 is 18 residues. Germline V gives CDR1 MNHEY, CDR2 SMNVEV (reference sequence). The CDR3 sequence is CASSFRGSSGRTPYEQYF. The CDR3 DNA reads as TGTGCCAGCAGTTTCAGGGGGAGTAGCGGGAGGACTCCCTACGAGCAGTACTTC.

This chain joins TRBV27 and TRBJ1-1; D is undetermined. This CDR3 is built from 14 residues. Germline V gene sequence: CDR1 MNHEY, CDR2 SMNVEV (reference sequence). The germline V and J ends were trimmed by 6 bases and 0 bases, with 11 bases remaining between them. The DNA of the CDR3 is TGTGCCAGCAGCCCCGACCACATGAACACTGAAGCTTTCTTT. Translating gives CASSPDHMNTEAFF.

Only one count was recorded for this clone. This sequence joins TRBV7-9 and TRBJ1-1; D gene ambiguous. Trimming shortened V by 5 bases and J by 0 bases, and 16 bases separated the two germline ends. Per germline, CDR1 SEHNR and CDR2 FQNEAQ (reference sequence). This CDR3 region has 16 residues. The DNA of the CDR3 is TGTGCCAGCAGCACGGGCCTACTCTACATGAACACTGAAGCTTTCTTT. This encodes CASSTGLLYMNTEAFF. Full variable domain (rest looked up from reference TRBV7-9 and TRBJ1-1): DTGVSQNPRHKITKRGQNVTFRCDPISEHNRLYWYRQTLGQGPEFLTYFQNEAQLEKSRLLSDRFSAERPKGSFSTLEIQRTEQGDSAMYLCASSTGLLYMNTEAFFGQGTRLTVV.

This chain joins TRBV6-5 and TRBJ2-5; TRBD2 might be the D (5 bases). The CDR3 is 14 residues long. The germline V gene has CDR1 MNHEY and CDR2 SVGAGI. Trimming stripped 4 bases from V and 2 bases from J, with 11 bases between. CDR3 protein: CASSSKPGQETQYF. CDR3 DNA sequence: TGTGCCAGCAGTTCAAAGCCGGGACAAGAGACCCAGTACTTC.

The chain employs TRBV5-1 and TRBJ2-7; 7 bases fit TRBD1. The CDR3 loop spans 12 amino acids. Trimming cost V 5 bases and J 3 bases; bases outside gene matches: 2. The germline gives CDR1 SGHRS, CDR2 YFSETQ. The CDR3 reads CASRTGSYEQYF. The CDR3 DNA follows: TGCGCCAGCAGGACAGGGAGCTACGAGCAGTACTTC.

This clone was seen a single time. The gene calls are TRBV18 and TRBJ2-7, with 10 bases identical to TRBD2. This CDR3 region has 16 residues. V dropped 0 bases and J dropped 5; count of bases not matched to a gene: 7. Germline-derived CDR1 and CDR2 are KGHSH and LQKENI. The CDR3 DNA follows: TGTGCCAGCTCACCACCGGGTGTAGCGGGAGGCCACGAGCAGTACTTC. Protein sequence: CASSPPGVAGGHEQYF. The full variable domain, with the rest looked up from reference TRBV18 and TRBJ2-7, is NAGVMQNPRHLVRRRGQEARLRCSPMKGHSHVYWYRQLPEEGLKFMVYLQKENIIDESGMPKERFSAEFPKEGPSILRIQQVVRGDSAAYFCASSPPGVAGGHEQYFGPGTRLTVT.

This clone was detected only once. In DNA, the CDR3 is TGCAGCGTCGTTAGACAGTCGAGGGAGCAGTACTTC. Its translation: CSVVRQSREQYF. The V call is TRBV29-1, the J call TRBJ2-7; perhaps TRBD1 as D (5 bases). CDR3 length equals 12 residues. V was trimmed by 6 bases and J by 7 bases, leaving 16 bases between them. Per germline, CDR1 SQVTM and CDR2 ANQGSEA.

The rearrangement joins TRBV21-1 to TRBJ2-6. TRBV21-1 is labeled a pseudogene. This CDR3 has 16 residues. The CDR3 loop is CASSLRDPSLANVLTF. CDR3 sequence (DNA): TGTGCCAGCAGCCTAAGGGACCCGTCTCTGGCCAACGTCCTGACTTTC.